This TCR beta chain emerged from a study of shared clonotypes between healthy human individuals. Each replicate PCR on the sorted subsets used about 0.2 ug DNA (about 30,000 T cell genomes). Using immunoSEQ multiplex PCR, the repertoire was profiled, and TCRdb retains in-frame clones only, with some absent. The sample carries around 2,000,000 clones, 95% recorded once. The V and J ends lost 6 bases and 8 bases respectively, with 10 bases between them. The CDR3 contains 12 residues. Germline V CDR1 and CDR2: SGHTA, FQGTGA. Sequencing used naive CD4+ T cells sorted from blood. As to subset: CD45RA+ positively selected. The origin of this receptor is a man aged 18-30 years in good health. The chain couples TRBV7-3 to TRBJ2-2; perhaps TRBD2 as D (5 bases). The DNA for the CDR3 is TGTGCCAGCAGTCCCGGGGATGGGGAGCTGTTTTTT. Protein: CASSPGDGELFF.